A single sample gave rise to the 6 T cell receptor beta chains below, sequenced in a study of T cells in Graves' hyperthyroidism and ophthalmopathy. The source material, RNA transcripts, was used to amplify TCR beta CDR3 regions. The TCR CDR3 first-round RT-PCR relied on the HTBI primer set. TCRdb ran MiXCR on the multiplex PCR reads and lists one entry per CDR3 protein. The data hold about 640,000 distinct CDR3 sequences, with about 20% observed a single time. Specimen: blood. Source of these receptors: a man between 25 and 39 years old with Graves' ophthalmopathy.

This clonotype was seen many times. This chain connects TRBV5-1 to TRBJ2-5; maybe TRBD2 (5 bases). CDR3 length: 13 amino acids. Germline CDR1 is SGHRS and CDR2 is YFSETQ. V was pared by 6 bases and J by 5 bases, with 14 bases between. The CDR3, as DNA: TGCGCCAGCATGGTTGGGCGCGGGGAGACCCAGTACTTC. Translated, it gives CASMVGRGETQYF. Based on the CDR3 plus reference TRBV5-1 and TRBJ2-5, the full variable domain is KAGVTQTPRYLIKTRGQQVTLSCSPISGHRSVSWYQQTPGQGLQFLFEYFSETQRNKGNFPGRFSGRQFSNSRSEMNVSTLELGDSALYLCASMVGRGETQYFGPGTRLLVL.

In nucleotides, the CDR3 is TGCGCCAGCAGCTTGGGGACTAGCGGGATCGCCGGGGAGCTGTTTTTT. Translating it yields CASSLGTSGIAGELFF. The chain is built from TRBV5-1 and TRBJ2-2; the match to TRBD2 covers 12 bases. Germline-derived CDR1 and CDR2 are SGHRS and YFSETQ. This CDR3 has 16 amino acids. Trimming took 0 bases from V and 6 from J; bases not matched to a gene: 3.

The chain combines TRBV20-1 with TRBJ2-3; D is unresolved. Germline CDR1 DFQATT, CDR2 SNEGSKA (reference sequence). This CDR3 is built from 13 residues. Trimming took 3 bases from V and 2 from J, leaving 9 bases between them. The CDR3 region has the DNA TGCAGTGCTAGTCCTATCTACACAGATACGCAGTATTTT. Protein: CSASPIYTDTQYF.

V gene TRBV6-1 combines with J gene TRBJ2-1; 12 bases line up with TRBD2. Trimming cost V 5 bases and J 7 bases; bases outside gene matches: 9. This CDR3 spans 16 amino acids. The V gene's germline CDR1 is MNHNS and CDR2 SASEGT. CDR3: CASSSHLTSGGNEQFF. The CDR3 region has the DNA TGTGCCAGCAGTTCCCATCTGACTAGCGGGGGAAATGAGCAGTTCTTC.

The sample holds a few counts of this clonotype. The chain couples TRBV7-3 to TRBJ2-1; D is possibly TRBD2 (6 bases). The V gene's germline CDR1 is SGHTA and CDR2 FQGTGA. The CDR3 has 14 amino acids. The germline V and J ends were trimmed by 5 bases and 8 bases, with 16 bases remaining between them. The CDR3 sequence: CASSAGLPPDEQFF. CDR3 nucleotide sequence: TGTGCCAGCAGCGCCGGACTACCGCCGGATGAGCAGTTCTTC.

This clonotype showed up many times. The gene calls are TRBV28 and TRBJ2-7, with 12 bases matching TRBD2. Per germline, CDR1 MDHEN and CDR2 SYDVKM. Trimming cost V 9 bases and J 7 bases; bases outside gene matches: 13. The CDR3 has 15 residues. The CDR3 loop reads CASSGLAGREGEQYF. The CDR3 DNA reads TGTGCCAGTTCCGGACTAGCGGGACGGGAAGGAGAGCAGTACTTC.